This record looks at one T cell receptor (beta chain) sequence and its context. The data derive from a study of blood T cell repertoires in COVID-19. At the level of the study: Samples taken during acute and convalescent COVID-19 were collected in the United States, Italy and Spain. PBMCs, B-cell-depleted T cells, or T cells provided the cDNA or gDNA that made up the material.

Trimming left V 4 bases short and J 4 bases short, with 14 bases between. Looked up from germline, CDR1 is MNHEY and CDR2 is SVGAGI. CDR3 size: 14 residues. Per the original methods: Reference gene primer amplification gave nucleated cell count estimates. The protocol was immunoSEQ multiplex PCR, while the TCRdb copy is restricted to in-frame clones and leaves out a portion. V, J and clone size are taken as reported in that table, and D and trimming were inferred from the DNA itself. The sample contains roughly 140,000 clones, around 87% of which appear only once. The clonotype comes from a human donor in a cohort sampled during active COVID-19. The source material was peripheral blood. The rearrangement joins TRBV6-5 to TRBJ2-7, with D unclear. CDR3 residues: CASSSQVVQYEQYF. The CDR3 DNA sequence: TGTGCCAGCAGTTCGCAGGTCGTGCAATACGAGCAGTACTTC.